Listed here are 10 T cell receptor beta chains from one sample, sequenced in a study of cytomegalovirus exposure and HLA in healthy donors. The PCR had 60 Vbeta and 13 Jbeta primers. Repertoires were generated with immunoSEQ multiplex PCR, while TCRdb's copy carries only in-frame clones and drops some. The data show 150,000 to 170,000 clones, around 80% seen once. The sequencing input was PBMCs. Source of these receptors: a young man in good health and CMV-seronegative.

V and J are TRBV27 and TRBJ2-3, with TRBD2 as a possible D gene (6 bases). V dropped 6 bases and J dropped 5 bases, with 9 bases sitting between them. This CDR3 has 12 residues. In germline, CDR1 is MNHEY, CDR2 SMNVEV (reference sequence). CDR3 protein: CASRGAGDTQYF. The CDR3, as DNA: TGTGCCAGCAGGGGAGCGGGAGATACGCAGTATTTT.

This clone has only a few counts. This sequence joins TRBV7-2 and TRBJ2-7, with 10 positions matching TRBD2. V lost 1 base to trimming and J lost 2 bases; unmatched junction nucleotides: 14. From germline, CDR1 is SGHTA and CDR2 FQGNSA. The CDR3 contains 19 residues. The CDR3 DNA sequence: TGTGCCAGCAGCTTAGTGGTCTTCCAACTAGCGGGGAGAGCCTACGAGCAGTACTTC. The encoded protein is CASSLVVFQLAGRAYEQYF.

This chain links TRBV2 with TRBJ1-2, with D perhaps matching TRBD1 (6 bases). Germline CDR1 reads SNHLY; CDR2 reads FYNNEI. The CDR3 runs 13 residues. Trimming stripped 8 bases from V and 8 bases from J, with 18 bases between. CDR3 in amino acids: CASAEGGGWGYTF. The DNA for the CDR3 is TGTGCCAGCGCCGAGGGGGGGGGATGGGGCTACACCTTC.

J is TRBJ2-5 and V is TRBV7-9; the match to TRBD1 covers 7 bases. The CDR3 extends over 15 amino acids. Trimming at V came to 2 bases and at J to 4 bases, leaving 7 bases not matched to a gene. Germline V CDR1 and CDR2: SEHNR, FQNEAQ (reference sequence). The CDR3 sequence: CASSLSLGGRETQYF. CDR3 sequence (DNA): TGTGCCAGCAGCTTAAGTTTAGGGGGCCGAGAGACCCAGTACTTC.

The V call is TRBV30, the J call TRBJ1-1; TRBD1 is a possible D gene (5 bases). Trimming removed 2 bases from V and 5 bases from J, with 15 bases in between. There are 14 residues in the CDR3. Germline-derived CDR1 and CDR2 are GTSNPN and SVGIG (reference sequence). This CDR3 is CAWSWGWGGTEAFF. CDR3 sequence (DNA): TGTGCCTGGAGTTGGGGATGGGGGGGTACTGAAGCTTTCTTT. Variable domain in full (rest from reference TRBV30 and TRBJ1-1): SQTIHQWPATLVQPVGSPLSLECTVEGTSNPNLYWYRQAAGRGLQLLFYSVGIGQISSEVPQNLSASRPQDRQFILSSKKLLLSDSGFYLCAWSWGWGGTEAFFGQGTRLTVV.

This chain joins TRBV15 and TRBJ1-2; a possible D gene is TRBD1 (6 bases). The V gene lost 5 bases and the J gene lost 1 base, with 26 bases spanning the gap. The CDR3 runs 19 residues. Looked up from germline, CDR1 is LNHNV and CDR2 is YYDKDF (reference sequence). CDR3 sequence: CATSPTSGTTLSFNYGYTF. The CDR3 bases are TGTGCCACCAGCCCTACGTCCGGGACAACGCTCTCGTTTAACTATGGCTACACCTTC. The full variable domain, with the rest looked up from reference TRBV15 and TRBJ1-2, is DAMVIQNPRYQVTQFGKPVTLSCSQTLNHNVMYWYQQKSSQAPKLLFHYYDKDFNNEADTPDNFQSRRPNTSFCFLDIRSPGLGDTAMYLCATSPTSGTTLSFNYGYTFGSGTRLTVV.

V gene TRBV13 combines with J gene TRBJ1-2, with TRBD1 matching 11 bases. The CDR3 is 16 amino acids. Looked up from germline, CDR1 is PRHDT and CDR2 is FYEKMQ (reference sequence). The V gene end was trimmed by 5 bases and the J gene end by 5 bases; junction bases not matched to a gene: 10. DNA of the CDR3: TGTGCCAGCAGCCCAGGACAGGGGGCGGACGGTTATGGCTACACCTTC. Its protein is CASSPGQGADGYGYTF. Supplemented by reference TRBV13 and TRBJ1-2, the full variable domain reads AAGVIQSPRHLIKEKRETATLKCYPIPRHDTVYWYQQGPGQDPQFLISFYEKMQSDKGSIPDRFSAQQFSDYHSELNMSSLELGDSALYFCASSPGQGADGYGYTFGSGTRLTVV.

The chain combines TRBV28 with TRBJ1-2; possible D gene TRBD1, 6 bases. Germline CDR1 MDHEN, CDR2 SYDVKM. V was shortened by 11 bases and J by 0 bases, with 13 bases between the two germline ends. This CDR3 is 13 amino acids long. The CDR3 loop reads CASRGAANYGYTF. The CDR3 nucleotides read TGTGCCTCCCGGGGGGCAGCTAACTATGGCTACACCTTC.

The chain joins TRBV20-1 to TRBJ2-3; 7 bases align to TRBD2. Germline V CDR1 and CDR2: DFQATT, SNEGSKA (reference sequence). V was clipped by 4 bases and J by 8 bases; unmatched bases: 3. This CDR3 comprises 11 residues. In DNA, the CDR3 is TGCAGTGCTAAGCGGGAAGGTACGCAGTATTTT. As protein: CSAKREGTQYF.

The genes are TRBV5-1 and TRBJ2-2; 9 bases are shared with TRBD1. In germline, CDR1 is SGHRS, CDR2 YFSETQ. J lost 3 bases, V lost 0 bases, and 6 bases had no gene match. CDR3 length: 17 amino acids. This chain's CDR3 is CASSLAPGQGYTGELFF. In DNA form, the CDR3 reads TGCGCCAGCAGCTTGGCACCGGGACAGGGCTACACCGGGGAGCTGTTTTTT.